Below, 18 T cell receptor beta chains from the same sample are listed, as sequenced in a study of tumor-infiltrating lymphocytes in primary liver carcinoma. Unsorted whole blood yielded the blood RNA, and germline DNA was also extracted. From approximately 450 ng total RNA, TCR beta cDNA was generated with a primer in the constant region. Slightly modified ARM-PCR with three nested multiplex PCR rounds yielded TCR beta libraries. The study ran its first two PCR rounds for roughly 11 cycles each, using TRBV1-TRBV30 forward primers and a C-beta reverse primer. TCRdb independently ran MiXCR on the multiplex PCR reads; one entry per CDR3 protein. The data hold some 180,000 distinct CDR3 sequences, with about 60% observed a single time. Sequencing used peripheral blood. These receptors were obtained from a man in his forties with primary liver carcinoma and hepatitis B virus infection.

The V gene is TRBV6-2 or TRBV6-3, the J gene TRBJ2-2; D not certain. V was clipped by 6 bases and J by 8 bases, with 10 bases between them. The CDR3 contains 12 residues. Looked up from germline, CDR1 is MNHEY and CDR2 is SVGEGT. Written as DNA, the CDR3 is TGTGCCAGCAGCCTGGTTCAGGGGGAGCTGTTTTTT. Amino acid sequence: CASSLVQGELFF.

This clonotype was observed many times. The V call is TRBV6-2 or TRBV6-3, the J call TRBJ2-7, with D unclear. This CDR3 contains 13 residues. CDR1 and CDR2 (germline): MNHEY, SVGEGT. V was shortened by 3 bases and J by 4 bases, with 10 bases between the two germline ends. The CDR3 bases are TGTGCCAGCAGTTATCCAGGCGAGTACGAGCAGTACTTC. Translation gives CASSYPGEYEQYF.

With regard to this clonotype: The junction departs from the called germline gene at one end, perhaps through a read error. The rearrangement links TRBV11-2 to TRBJ2-5; D not certain. The CDR3 contains 15 residues. Germline V gene sequence: CDR1 SGHAT, CDR2 FQNNGV. CDR3 protein: CTSSDLIGVGETQYF. The DNA for the CDR3 is TGTACCAGCAGCGACCTGATAGGAGTGGGAGAGACCCAGTACTTC. The full variable domain, rest sourced from reference TRBV11-2 and TRBJ2-5, is EAGVAQSPRYKIIEKRQSVAFWCNPISGHATLYWYQQILGQGPKLLIQFQNNGVVDDSQLPKDRFSAERLKGVDSTLKIQPAKLEDSAVYLCTSSDLIGVGETQYFGPGTRLLVL.

A remark on this clonotype: Just one base apart from a much larger clone, this may be a read error. CDR3 sequence: CASSLIQQVYEQYF. DNA for the CDR3: TGTGCCAGCAGCCTCATACAACAGGTCTACGAGCAGTACTTC. This chain uses TRBV11-2 with TRBJ2-7; D is possibly TRBD1 (5 bases). Germline CDR1 is SGHAT and CDR2 is FQNNGV. The CDR3 has 14 amino acids. V shed 5 bases and J shed 3 bases, with 14 bases lying between them.

For this clonotype: The junction departs from germline at one end; a sequencing error may be responsible. The V call is TRBV11-1, the J call TRBJ2-3, with 10 positions matching TRBD2. CDR1 SGHAT and CDR2 FQDESV come from the germline V gene (reference sequence). The CDR3 loop spans 16 amino acids. The CDR3, as DNA: TGTGCCAGCAGCGACCTAGCGGGAGTAAGTGCAGATATGCAGTATTTT. It is translated as CASSDLAGVSADMQYF.

This clonotype has just one count. This chain joins TRBV6-2 or TRBV6-3 and TRBJ2-3; a possible D gene is TRBD1 (7 bases). Germline-derived CDR1 and CDR2 are MNHEY and SVGEGT. The CDR3 is made up of 13 amino acids. Trimming took 9 bases from V and 6 from J, leaving 16 bases between them. For the CDR3, the DNA is TGTGCCAGGAGTAAACAGGGGAGGGATACGCAGTATTTT. Protein sequence: CARSKQGRDTQYF.

Remarks on this clonotype: The junction departs from the called germline gene at one end, perhaps through a read error. V gene TRBV11-2 combines with J gene TRBJ2-6, with D tentatively TRBD1 or TRBD2 (6 bases each). CDR1 is SGHAT and CDR2 is FQNNGV in the germline V gene. This CDR3 region has 14 residues. CDR3 amino acids: CDSSWQSGANVLAF. CDR3 bases: TGTGACAGCAGCTGGCAGTCGGGGGCCAACGTCCTGGCTTTC. The entire variable domain, with the rest obtained from reference TRBV11-2 and TRBJ2-6, is as follows: EAGVAQSPRYKIIEKRQSVAFWCNPISGHATLYWYQQILGQGPKLLIQFQNNGVVDDSQLPKDRFSAERLKGVDSTLKIQPAKLEDSAVYLCDSSWQSGANVLAFGAGSRLTVL.

This clonotype appeared a single time. The chain has TRBV6-1 and TRBJ2-2, with TRBD1 identical over 9 bases. V was clipped by 5 bases and J by 3 bases; unmatched bases: 4. CDR3 size: 15 residues. CDR1 is MNHNS and CDR2 is SASEGT in the germline V gene. CDR3 sequence reads: CASSLTGGDTGELFF. Written as DNA, the CDR3 is TGTGCCAGCAGTCTGACAGGGGGGGACACCGGGGAGCTGTTTTTT.

About this clonotype itself: A read error is possible here, since a much larger clone lies one base away. The chain is built from TRBV5-6 and TRBJ1-1; a possible D gene is TRBD1 (6 bases). CDR3 size: 13 residues. V lost 7 bases to trimming and J lost 1 base, with 11 bases between them. The germline V gene encodes CDR1 SGHDT and CDR2 YYEEEE. DNA for the CDR3: TGTGCCAGCGGTGAGGGGGAGAACACTGAAGCTTTCTTT. Translating gives CASGEGENTEAFF.

Comments on this clonotype: Possible read error: a much larger clone is one base away. The rearrangement joins TRBV6-5 to TRBJ1-1, with 8 bases matching TRBD1. The V gene end was trimmed by 2 bases and the J gene end by 9 bases; junction bases not matched to a gene: 11. Germline CDR1 MNHEY, CDR2 SVGAGI. CDR3 size: 15 residues. The CDR3 is CASSYARDRTPKAFF. In DNA, the CDR3 is TGTGCCAGCAGTTACGCCCGGGACAGGACCCCAAAAGCTTTCTTT.

Many counts were recorded for this clonotype. The chain is built from TRBV29-1 and TRBJ2-5; TRBD1 is a possible D gene (6 bases). This CDR3 has 13 residues. V was trimmed by 4 bases and J by 5 bases, leaving 14 bases between them. Germline V lookup: CDR1 SQVTM, CDR2 ANQGSEA. As DNA, the CDR3 is TGCAGCGTTGGGCAGGGGAGTTGGGAGACCCAGTACTTC. Translated: CSVGQGSWETQYF. Together with reference TRBV29-1 and TRBJ2-5, the CDR3 gives the full variable domain: SAVISQKPSRDICQRGTSLTIQCQVDSQVTMMFWYRQQPGQSLTLIATANQGSEATYESGFVIDKFPISRPNLTFSTLTVSNMSPEDSSIYLCSVGQGSWETQYFGPGTRLLVL.

J is TRBJ2-3 and V is TRBV10-2; 8 positions match TRBD2. Trimming took 5 bases from V and 1 from J; bases not matched to a gene: 5. Germline lookup yields CDR1 WSHSY and CDR2 SAAADI. The CDR3 consists of 15 residues. CDR3 sequence reads: CASSITGGGTDTQYF. As DNA, the CDR3 is TGCGCCAGCAGTATAACGGGAGGGGGCACAGATACGCAGTATTTT.

This chain uses TRBV7-8 with TRBJ2-7, with 7 positions matching TRBD1. This CDR3 has 15 residues. The germline V gene encodes CDR1 SGHVS and CDR2 FQNEAQ. The junction had 7 bases not matched to a gene; V was cut back by 2 bases and J by 3 bases. The CDR3 loop reads CASSLSGQGDYEQYF. CDR3 bases: TGTGCCAGCAGCTTAAGTGGGCAGGGGGACTACGAGCAGTACTTC.

The rearrangement uses TRBV6-1 and TRBJ2-3; 12 positions match TRBD2. Looked up from germline, CDR1 is MNHNS and CDR2 is SASEGT. This CDR3 is 16 amino acids long. Losses at the gene ends were 4 bases for V and 7 bases for J; bases not matched to a gene: 9. CDR3 amino acids: CASSGPTSGRSNTQYF. CDR3 bases: TGTGCCAGCAGTGGCCCGACTAGCGGGAGAAGCAATACGCAGTATTTT.

This clonotype was seen more than once but under ten times. DNA of the CDR3: TGTGCCAGCAGCTTGGGGGCGGGTAGCGGGCGAGAGACCCAGTACTTC. Its translation is CASSLGAGSGRETQYF. The chain combines TRBV5-4 with TRBJ2-5; 7 bases align to TRBD2. Germline CDR1 is SGHNT and CDR2 is YYREEE (reference sequence). V shed 0 bases and J 4 bases; nucleotides not matched to a gene: 9. The CDR3 is 16 amino acids.

About this clonotype: This likely comes from a read error, as the CDR3 has no conserved phenylalanine or tryptophan at its end. The rearrangement uses TRBV29-1 and TRBJ2-5; D possibly corresponds to TRBD1 (5 bases). V gave up 4 bases and J gave up 5 bases, with 23 bases separating them. The germline V gene has CDR1 SQVTM and CDR2 ANQGSEA. This CDR3 has 16 residues. CDR3 bases: TGCAGCGTTGTAGATTGGGGCAGGGCAGAGTTGGAGACCCAGTACATC. Its translation: CSVVDWGRAELETQYI.

As concerns this clonotype: Germline is not matched at one junction end, which may reflect a read error. J is TRBJ2-5 and V is TRBV10-2; TRBD1 is a possible D gene (6 bases). Looked up from germline, CDR1 is WSHSY and CDR2 is SAAADI. CDR3 length equals 13 residues. The CDR3 is CASSESTGETHYF. The CDR3 DNA reads TGCGCCAGCAGTGAGTCGACAGGAGAGACCCATTACTTC.

Comment on this clonotype: An end of the junction differs from the germline gene, which may be a read error. The V call is TRBV29-1, the J call TRBJ1-1, with D maybe TRBD1 (6 bases). CDR1 is SQVTM and CDR2 is ANQGSEA in the germline V gene. This CDR3 is 13 amino acids long. The CDR3 here is CSVEDSMKTEAFF. In nucleotides, the CDR3 is TGCAGCGTTGAGGACAGCATGAAAACTGAAGCTTTCTTT.